The rows below give T cell receptor beta chains drawn from one sample of a study of cytomegalovirus exposure and HLA in healthy donors. Clones were read by immunoSEQ multiplex PCR, and TCRdb kept only the in-frame ones, dropping some. The table has about 84,000 clones, approximately 91% seen once. Sequences were obtained from PBMCs. Every receptor here comes from a man aged 25-40 years in good health and CMV-seronegative. CDR3s include the opening cysteine and the closing phenylalanine or tryptophan. The order of the fields is V gene, J gene, D gene, clone size, CDR3 protein, CDR3 DNA. A D gene is named only where the DNA matches it firmly. A clone size is listed for some rows: how often the clone was seen (once, few, many), or a class if it is expanded.

TRBV6-1	TRBJ2-2	.	.	CASSSVAGELFF	TGTGCCAGCAGCTCCGTTGCCGGGGAGCTGTTTTTT
TRBV2	TRBJ2-2	.	.	CASSERGLITGELFF	TGTGCCAGCAGTGAACGAGGATTAATCACCGGGGAGCTGTTTTTT
TRBV6-1	TRBJ2-1	.	once	CASSETYGGINEQFF	TGTGCCAGCAGTGAAACATACGGCGGGATCAATGAGCAGTTCTTC
TRBV5-1	TRBJ2-3	TRBD2	.	CASSLEGGRLAGARTYTQYF	TGCGCCAGCAGCTTGGAAGGGGGACGACTAGCGGGGGCACGAACATATACGCAGTATTTT
TRBV4-2	TRBJ2-1	.	.	CASSQDGNRGADEQFF	TGTGCCAGCAGCCAAGATGGCAACCGGGGGGCGGATGAGCAGTTCTTC
TRBV6-4	TRBJ2-1	TRBD2	.	CASSDVAGEYNEQFF	TGTGCCAGCAGTGACGTGGCGGGGGAGTACAATGAGCAGTTCTTC
TRBV19	TRBJ1-1	.	.	CASSPPGGGDTEAFF	TGTGCCAGTAGTCCGCCGGGGGGGGGCGACACTGAAGCTTTCTTT
TRBV2	TRBJ2-7	.	.	CASSEVQQGLYEQYF	TGTGCCAGCAGTGAAGTACAACAGGGTCTCTACGAGCAGTACTTC
TRBV19	TRBJ2-7	TRBD1	.	CASSRDRESGEQYF	TGTGCCAGTAGCCGGGACAGGGAATCGGGAGAGCAGTACTTC
TRBV28	TRBJ2-2	TRBD1	.	CASRNGKGQGVGELFF	TGTGCCAGCAGAAACGGGAAGGGACAGGGTGTCGGGGAGCTGTTTTTT
TRBV11-2	TRBJ1-2	TRBD1	.	CASSLWAQGADPYGYTF	TGTGCCAGCAGCTTATGGGCTCAGGGGGCAGACCCTTATGGCTACACCTTC
TRBV7-9	TRBJ2-2	TRBD1	.	CASSVGTGKYTGELFF	TGTGCCAGCAGCGTCGGGACAGGGAAATACACCGGGGAGCTGTTTTTT
TRBV18	TRBJ2-2	.	.	CASSPRVTGELFF	TGTGCCAGCTCACCGAGGGTCACCGGGGAGCTGTTTTTT
TRBV5-4	TRBJ1-4	.	.	CASSLDTGPNEKLFF	TGTGCCAGCAGCTTGGACACAGGACCTAATGAAAAACTGTTTTTT
TRBV5-1	TRBJ2-3	.	.	CASSHSAGEAGEDTQYF	TGCGCCAGCAGCCACTCTGCAGGGGAGGCGGGGGAAGATACGCAGTATTTT
TRBV19	TRBJ2-5	TRBD2	.	CASSIVVTSGGGETQYF	TGTGCCAGTAGTATAGTGGTAACTAGCGGGGGAGGAGAGACCCAGTACTTC
TRBV4-1	TRBJ1-2	.	once	CASSHSQANNYGYTF	TGCGCCAGCAGCCACAGCCAGGCGAATAACTATGGCTACACCTTC
TRBV15	TRBJ1-5	TRBD1	.	CATSREGQGHQPQHF	TGTGCCACCAGCAGAGAAGGACAGGGACATCAGCCCCAGCATTTT
TRBV28	TRBJ1-4	TRBD1	.	CASSYRDRDFYEKLFF	TGTGCCAGCAGTTACCGGGACAGGGACTTTTACGAAAAACTGTTTTTT
TRBV27	TRBJ2-5	.	.	CASSPRAGSYETQYF	TGTGCCAGCAGTCCAAGGGCGGGGTCATATGAGACCCAGTACTTC
TRBV28	TRBJ1-1	.	.	CASSLLFRAGAFF	TGTGCCAGCAGTTTGCTTTTCAGGGCTGGGGCTTTCTTT
TRBV29-1	TRBJ2-7	.	.	CSVVRGNEQYF	TGCAGCGTTGTACGCGGGAACGAGCAGTACTTC
TRBV11-3	TRBJ2-5	.	few	CASSHGTPQGGETQYF	TGTGCCAGCAGCCACGGGACTCCCCAGGGGGGAGAGACCCAGTACTTC
TRBV2	TRBJ1-1	.	.	CASRPGHRNTEAFF	TGTGCCAGCAGGCCGGGACACCGGAACACTGAAGCTTTCTTT
TRBV14	TRBJ2-7	TRBD2	few	CASSPSHGGANSWGSYEQYF	TGTGCCAGCAGCCCGTCACACGGGGGGGCTAATAGCTGGGGCTCCTACGAGCAGTACTTC